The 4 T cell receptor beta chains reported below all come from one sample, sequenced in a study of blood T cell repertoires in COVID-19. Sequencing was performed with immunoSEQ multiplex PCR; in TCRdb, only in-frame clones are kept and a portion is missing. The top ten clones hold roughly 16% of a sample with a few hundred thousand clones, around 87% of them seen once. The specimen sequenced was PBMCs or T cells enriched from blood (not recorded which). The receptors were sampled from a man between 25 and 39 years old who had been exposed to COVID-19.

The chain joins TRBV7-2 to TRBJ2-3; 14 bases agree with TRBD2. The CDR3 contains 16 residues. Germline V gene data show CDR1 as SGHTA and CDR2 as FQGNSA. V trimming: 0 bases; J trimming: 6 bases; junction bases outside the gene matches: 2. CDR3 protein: CASSLAGTSGGDTQYF. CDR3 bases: TGTGCCAGCAGCTTAGCCGGGACTAGCGGGGGTGATACGCAGTATTTT.

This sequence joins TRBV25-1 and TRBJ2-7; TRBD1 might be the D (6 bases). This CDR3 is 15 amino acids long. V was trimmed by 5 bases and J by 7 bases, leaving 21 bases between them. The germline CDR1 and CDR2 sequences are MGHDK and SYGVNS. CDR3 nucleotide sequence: TGTGCCAGCAGTCAGCCCCAGGGGCTCGTGGGTGAGCAGTACTTC. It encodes CASSQPQGLVGEQYF.

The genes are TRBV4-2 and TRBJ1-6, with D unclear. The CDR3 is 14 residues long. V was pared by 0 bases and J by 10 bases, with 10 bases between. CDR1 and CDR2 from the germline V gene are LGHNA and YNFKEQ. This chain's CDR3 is CASSQETVGSPLHF. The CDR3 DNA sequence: TGTGCCAGCAGCCAAGAAACAGTAGGATCACCCCTCCACTTT.

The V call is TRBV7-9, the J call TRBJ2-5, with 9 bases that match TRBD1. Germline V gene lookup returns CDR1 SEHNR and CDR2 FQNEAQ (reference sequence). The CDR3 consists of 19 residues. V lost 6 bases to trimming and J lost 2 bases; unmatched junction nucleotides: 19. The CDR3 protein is CASRSTGDRAVGGQETQYF. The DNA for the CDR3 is TGTGCCAGCAGGTCGACAGGGGACAGGGCGGTCGGGGGTCAAGAGACCCAGTACTTC. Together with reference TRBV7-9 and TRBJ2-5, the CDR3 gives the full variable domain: DTGVSQNPRHKITKRGQNVTFRCDPISEHNRLYWYRQTLGQGPEFLTYFQNEAQLEKSRLLSDRFSAERPKGSFSTLEIQRTEQGDSAMYLCASRSTGDRAVGGQETQYFGPGTRLLVL.